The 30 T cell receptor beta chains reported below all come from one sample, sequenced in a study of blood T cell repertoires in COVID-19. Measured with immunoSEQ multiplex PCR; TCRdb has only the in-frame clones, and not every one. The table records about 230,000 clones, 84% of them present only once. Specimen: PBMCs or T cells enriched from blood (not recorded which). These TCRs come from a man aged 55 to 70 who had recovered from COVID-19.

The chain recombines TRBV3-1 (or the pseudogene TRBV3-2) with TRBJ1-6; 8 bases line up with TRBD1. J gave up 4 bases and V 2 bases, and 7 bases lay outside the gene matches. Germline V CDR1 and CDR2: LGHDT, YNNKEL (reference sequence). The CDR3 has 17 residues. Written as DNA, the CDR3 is TGTGCCAGCAGCCAACTAAGGACAGGGCTTTATAATTCACCCCTCCACTTT. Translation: CASSQLRTGLYNSPLHF.

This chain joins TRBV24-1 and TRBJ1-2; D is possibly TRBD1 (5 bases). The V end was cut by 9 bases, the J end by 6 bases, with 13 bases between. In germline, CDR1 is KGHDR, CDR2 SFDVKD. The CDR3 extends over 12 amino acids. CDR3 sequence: CATGWGVNGYTF. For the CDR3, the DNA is TGTGCCACCGGATGGGGGGTAAATGGCTACACCTTC.

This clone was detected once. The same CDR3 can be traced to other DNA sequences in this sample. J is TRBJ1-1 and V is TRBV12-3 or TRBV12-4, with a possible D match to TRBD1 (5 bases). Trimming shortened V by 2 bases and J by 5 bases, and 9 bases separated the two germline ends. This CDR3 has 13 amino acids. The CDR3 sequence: CASSLQGSTEAFF. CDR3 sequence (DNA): TGTGCCAGCAGTTTACAGGGATCGACTGAAGCTTTCTTT.

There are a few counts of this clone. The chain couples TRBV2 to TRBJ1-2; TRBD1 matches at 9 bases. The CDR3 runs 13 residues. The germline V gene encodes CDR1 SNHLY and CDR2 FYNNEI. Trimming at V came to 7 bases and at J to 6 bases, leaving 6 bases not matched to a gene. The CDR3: CASTRQGVDGYTF. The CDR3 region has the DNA TGTGCCAGCACTCGACAGGGGGTTGATGGCTACACCTTC.

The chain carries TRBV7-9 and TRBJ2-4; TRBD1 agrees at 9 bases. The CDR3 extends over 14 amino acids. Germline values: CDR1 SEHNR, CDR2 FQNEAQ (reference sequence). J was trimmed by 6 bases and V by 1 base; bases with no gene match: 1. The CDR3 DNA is TGTGCCAGCAGCTTAGGGGGACAGGGAAACATTCAGTACTTC. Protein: CASSLGGQGNIQYF.

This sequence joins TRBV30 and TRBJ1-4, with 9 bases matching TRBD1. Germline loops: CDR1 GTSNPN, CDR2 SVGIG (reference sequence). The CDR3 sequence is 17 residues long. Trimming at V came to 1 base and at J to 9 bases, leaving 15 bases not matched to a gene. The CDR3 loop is CAWSGTPGGTGFQKLFF. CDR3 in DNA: TGTGCCTGGAGTGGTACCCCAGGCGGGACAGGGTTCCAAAAACTGTTTTTT.

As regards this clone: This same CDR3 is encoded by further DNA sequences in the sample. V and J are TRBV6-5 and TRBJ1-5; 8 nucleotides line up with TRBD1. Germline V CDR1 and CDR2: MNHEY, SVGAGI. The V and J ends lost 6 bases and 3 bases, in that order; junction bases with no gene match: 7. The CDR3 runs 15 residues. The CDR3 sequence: CASRETGAPNQPQHF. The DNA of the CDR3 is TGTGCCAGCAGGGAGACAGGGGCGCCCAATCAGCCCCAGCATTTT.

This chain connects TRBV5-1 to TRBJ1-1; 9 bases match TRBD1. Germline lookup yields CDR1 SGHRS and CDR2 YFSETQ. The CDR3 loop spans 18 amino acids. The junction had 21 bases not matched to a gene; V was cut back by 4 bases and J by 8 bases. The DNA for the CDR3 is TGCGCCAGCAGCCTGGGGACAGGGAGGGACTTACTCGGCGTAGAAGCTTTCTTT. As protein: CASSLGTGRDLLGVEAFF.

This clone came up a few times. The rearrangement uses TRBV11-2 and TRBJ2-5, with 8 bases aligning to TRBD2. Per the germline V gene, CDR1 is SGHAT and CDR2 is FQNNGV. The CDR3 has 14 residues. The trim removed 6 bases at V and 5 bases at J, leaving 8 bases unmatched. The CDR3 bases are TGTGCCAGCAGTCCAAGCGGGGGAGGCGAGACCCAGTACTTC. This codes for CASSPSGGGETQYF.

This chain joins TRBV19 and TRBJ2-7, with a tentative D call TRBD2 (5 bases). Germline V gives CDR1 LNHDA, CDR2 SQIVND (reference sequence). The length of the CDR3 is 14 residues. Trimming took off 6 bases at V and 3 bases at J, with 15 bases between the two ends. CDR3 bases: TGTGCCAGTAGCGTCGGGGTTGGAGGCTACGAGCAGTACTTC. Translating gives CASSVGVGGYEQYF.

Here the CDR3 reads CASSEFGGRDNEQFF. CDR3 DNA sequence: TGTGCCAGCAGTGAATTCGGGGGGCGCGACAATGAGCAGTTCTTC. V is TRBV6-1 and J is TRBJ2-1, with D possibly matching TRBD2 (7 bases). Between the trimmed V and J ends, which lost 2 bases and 5 bases, there was a span of 13 bases. This CDR3 contains 15 residues. Germline CDR1 is MNHNS and CDR2 is SASEGT.

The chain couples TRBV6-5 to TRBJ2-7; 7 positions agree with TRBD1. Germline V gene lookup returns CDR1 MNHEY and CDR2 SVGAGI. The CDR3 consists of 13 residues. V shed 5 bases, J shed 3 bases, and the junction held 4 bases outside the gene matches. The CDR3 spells CASSLQGSYEQYF. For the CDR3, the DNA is TGTGCCAGCAGTCTACAGGGGAGCTACGAGCAGTACTTC.

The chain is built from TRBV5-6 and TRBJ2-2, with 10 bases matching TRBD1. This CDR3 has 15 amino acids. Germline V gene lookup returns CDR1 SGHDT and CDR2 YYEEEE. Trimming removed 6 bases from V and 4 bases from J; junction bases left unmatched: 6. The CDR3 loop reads CASTPGTGVTGELFF. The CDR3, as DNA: TGTGCCAGCACCCCAGGGACAGGGGTCACCGGGGAGCTGTTTTTT.

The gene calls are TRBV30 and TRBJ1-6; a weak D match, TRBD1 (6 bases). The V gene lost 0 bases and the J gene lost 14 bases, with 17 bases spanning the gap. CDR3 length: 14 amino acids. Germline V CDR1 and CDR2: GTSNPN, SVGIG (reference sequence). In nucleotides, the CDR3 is TGTGCCTGGAGTGTAGCACAGGGCGCGAAGTCCCTCCACTTT. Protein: CAWSVAQGAKSLHF. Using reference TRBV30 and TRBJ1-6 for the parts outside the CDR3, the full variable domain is SQTIHQWPATLVQPVGSPLSLECTVEGTSNPNLYWYRQAAGRGLQLLFYSVGIGQISSEVPQNLSASRPQDRQFILSSKKLLLSDSGFYLCAWSVAQGAKSLHFGNGTRLTVT.

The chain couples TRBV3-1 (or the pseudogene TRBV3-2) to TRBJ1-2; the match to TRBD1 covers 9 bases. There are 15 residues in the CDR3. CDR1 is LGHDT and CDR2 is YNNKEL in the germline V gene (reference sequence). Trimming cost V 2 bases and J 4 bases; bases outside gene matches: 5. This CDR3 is CASSQRTGGIYGYTF. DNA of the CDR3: TGTGCCAGCAGCCAAAGAACAGGGGGCATCTATGGCTACACCTTC.

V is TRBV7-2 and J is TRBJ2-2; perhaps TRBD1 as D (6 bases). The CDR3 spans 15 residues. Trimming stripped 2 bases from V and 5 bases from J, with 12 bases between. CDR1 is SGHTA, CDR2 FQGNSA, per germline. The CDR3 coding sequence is TGTGCCAGCAGCTTACTGGCAGGGGAGACCGGGGAGCTGTTTTTT. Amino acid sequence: CASSLLAGETGELFF.

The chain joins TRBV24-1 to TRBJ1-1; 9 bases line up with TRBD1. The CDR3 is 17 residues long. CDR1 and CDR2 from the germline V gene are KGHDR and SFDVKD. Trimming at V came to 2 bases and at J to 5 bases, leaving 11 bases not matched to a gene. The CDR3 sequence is CATSDCNRGPKGTEAFF. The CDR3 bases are TGTGCCACCAGTGATTGCAACAGGGGGCCCAAGGGGACTGAAGCTTTCTTT.

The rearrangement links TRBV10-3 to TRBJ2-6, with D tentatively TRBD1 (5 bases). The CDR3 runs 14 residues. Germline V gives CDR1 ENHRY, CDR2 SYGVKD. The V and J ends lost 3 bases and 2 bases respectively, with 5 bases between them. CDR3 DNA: TGTGCCATCAGTGACAGGGCTGGGGCCAACGTCCTGACTTTC. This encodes CAISDRAGANVLTF.

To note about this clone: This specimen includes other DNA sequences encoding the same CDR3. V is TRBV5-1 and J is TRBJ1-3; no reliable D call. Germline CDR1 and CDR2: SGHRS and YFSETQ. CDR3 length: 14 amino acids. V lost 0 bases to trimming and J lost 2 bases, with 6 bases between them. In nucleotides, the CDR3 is TGCGCCAGCAGCTTGGGTACAGCTGGAAACACCATATATTTT. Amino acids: CASSLGTAGNTIYF. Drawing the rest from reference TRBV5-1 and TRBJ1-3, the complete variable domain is KAGVTQTPRYLIKTRGQQVTLSCSPISGHRSVSWYQQTPGQGLQFLFEYFSETQRNKGNFPGRFSGRQFSNSRSEMNVSTLELGDSALYLCASSLGTAGNTIYFGEGSWLTVV.

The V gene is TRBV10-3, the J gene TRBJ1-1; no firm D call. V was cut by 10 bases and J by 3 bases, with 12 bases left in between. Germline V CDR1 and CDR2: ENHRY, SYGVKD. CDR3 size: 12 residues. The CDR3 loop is CATRFGDTEAFF. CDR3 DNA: TGTGCCACGCGGTTCGGGGACACTGAAGCTTTCTTT.

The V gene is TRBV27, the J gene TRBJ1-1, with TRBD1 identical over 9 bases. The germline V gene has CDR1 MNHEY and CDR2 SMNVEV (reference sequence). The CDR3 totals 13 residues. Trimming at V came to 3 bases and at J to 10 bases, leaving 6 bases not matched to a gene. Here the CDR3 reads CASSLGTGSPAFF. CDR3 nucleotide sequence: TGTGCCAGCAGTTTGGGGACAGGGAGTCCAGCTTTCTTT.

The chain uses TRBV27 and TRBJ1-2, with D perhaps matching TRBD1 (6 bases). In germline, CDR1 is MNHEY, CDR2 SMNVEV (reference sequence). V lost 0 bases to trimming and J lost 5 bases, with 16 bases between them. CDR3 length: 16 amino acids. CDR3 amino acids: CASSLSGWGTRYGYTF. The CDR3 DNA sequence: TGTGCCAGCAGTTTATCAGGTTGGGGGACAAGATATGGCTACACCTTC.

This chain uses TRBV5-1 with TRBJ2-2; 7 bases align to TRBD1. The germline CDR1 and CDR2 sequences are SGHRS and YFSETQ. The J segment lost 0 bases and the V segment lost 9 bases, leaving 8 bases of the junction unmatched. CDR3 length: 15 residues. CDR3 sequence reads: CANYTGTANTGELFF. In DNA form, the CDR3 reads TGCGCCAACTACACCGGGACAGCGAACACCGGGGAGCTGTTTTTT. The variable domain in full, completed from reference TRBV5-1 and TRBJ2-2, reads KAGVTQTPRYLIKTRGQQVTLSCSPISGHRSVSWYQQTPGQGLQFLFEYFSETQRNKGNFPGRFSGRQFSNSRSEMNVSTLELGDSALYLCANYTGTANTGELFFGEGSRLTVL.

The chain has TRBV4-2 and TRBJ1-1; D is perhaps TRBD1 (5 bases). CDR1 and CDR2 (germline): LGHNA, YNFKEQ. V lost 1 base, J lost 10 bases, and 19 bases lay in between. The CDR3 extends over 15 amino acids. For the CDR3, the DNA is TGTGCCAGCAGCCAAGTCCAGCAGGGCAACATTGGAGCTTTCTTT. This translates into CASSQVQQGNIGAFF.

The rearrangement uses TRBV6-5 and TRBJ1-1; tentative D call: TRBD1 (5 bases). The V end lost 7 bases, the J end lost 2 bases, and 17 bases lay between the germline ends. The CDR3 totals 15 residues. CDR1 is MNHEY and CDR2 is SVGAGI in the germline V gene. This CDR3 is CASIKRGGRNTEAFF. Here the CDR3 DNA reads TGTGCCAGCATCAAAAGGGGTGGTAGAAACACTGAAGCTTTCTTT.

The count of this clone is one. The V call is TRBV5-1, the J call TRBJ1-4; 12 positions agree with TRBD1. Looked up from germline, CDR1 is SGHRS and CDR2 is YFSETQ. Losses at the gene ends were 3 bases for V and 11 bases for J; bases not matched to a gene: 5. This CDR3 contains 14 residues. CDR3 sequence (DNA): TGCGCCAGCAGCTGGGGACAGGGGGCCGCTAAACTGTTTTTT. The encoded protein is CASSWGQGAAKLFF.

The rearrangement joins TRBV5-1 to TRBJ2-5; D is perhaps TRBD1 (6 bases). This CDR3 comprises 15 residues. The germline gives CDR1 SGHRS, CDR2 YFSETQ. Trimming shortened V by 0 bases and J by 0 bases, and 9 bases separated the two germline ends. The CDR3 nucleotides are TGCGCCAGCAGCTTGGAGGGACACTACCAAGAGACCCAGTACTTC. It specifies CASSLEGHYQETQYF.

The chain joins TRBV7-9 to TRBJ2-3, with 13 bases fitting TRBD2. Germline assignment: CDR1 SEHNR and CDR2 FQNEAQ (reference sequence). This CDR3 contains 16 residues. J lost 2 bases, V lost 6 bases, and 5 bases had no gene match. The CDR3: CASSSTSGGATDTQYF. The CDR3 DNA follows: TGTGCCAGCAGTTCTACTAGCGGGGGGGCCACAGATACGCAGTATTTT.

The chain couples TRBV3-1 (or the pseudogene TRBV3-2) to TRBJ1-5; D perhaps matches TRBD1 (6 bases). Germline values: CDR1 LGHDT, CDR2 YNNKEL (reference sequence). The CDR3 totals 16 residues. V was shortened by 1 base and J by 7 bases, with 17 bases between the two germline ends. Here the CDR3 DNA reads TGTGCCAGCAGCCAAGCCTACTCGGCAGGGGAACAGCCCCAGCATTTT. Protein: CASSQAYSAGEQPQHF.

CDR3 protein: CASSPGDSYNSPLHF. CDR3 in DNA: TGTGCCAGTAGTCCCGGGGACTCCTATAATTCACCCCTCCACTTT. The chain links TRBV19 to TRBJ1-6; D call uncertain. Germline values: CDR1 LNHDA, CDR2 SQIVND (reference sequence). This CDR3 contains 15 residues. V lost 5 bases, J lost 0 bases, and 8 bases lay in between.